Listed here are 4 T cell receptor beta chains from one sample, sequenced in a study of technical replicates of blood from a few donors. Clones were sequenced by immunoSEQ multiplex PCR, and TCRdb holds only the in-frame ones, with some missing. This sample yields 55,000 to 75,000 clones, of which around 95% are seen a single time; approximately 4% belongs to the top ten. Input material: PBMCs. The receptors shown here come from a human donor in good health. Some clones in this sample may be carry-over from other donors' samples.

The chain has TRBV6-5 and TRBJ2-7; D is possibly TRBD2 (5 bases). Trimming shortened V by 2 bases and J by 2 bases, and 13 bases separated the two germline ends. The CDR3 is 15 residues long. Germline V gene data show CDR1 as MNHEY and CDR2 as SVGAGI. The CDR3 is CASSYLGRGAYEQYF. CDR3 DNA: TGTGCCAGCAGTTACCTCGGACGGGGAGCCTACGAGCAGTACTTC.

V usage is TRBV30 and J usage is TRBJ2-7; tentatively, D is TRBD1 (6 bases). This CDR3 has 12 amino acids. Between the trimmed V and J ends, which lost 3 bases and 6 bases, there was a span of 12 bases. CDR1 and CDR2 from the germline V gene are GTSNPN and SVGIG (reference sequence). The CDR3, as DNA: TGTGCCTGGAGCCCGGGGACATTCGAGCAGTACTTC. This codes for CAWSPGTFEQYF.

V and J are TRBV7-9 and TRBJ1-2; TRBD1 aligns across 7 bases. Germline V gives CDR1 SEHNR, CDR2 FQNEAQ (reference sequence). The ends lost 3 bases at V and 4 bases at J; junction bases unmatched: 2. The CDR3 loop spans 13 amino acids. CDR3 nucleotide sequence: TGTGCCAGCAGCTTGACAGGGAGCTATGGCTACACCTTC. Protein product: CASSLTGSYGYTF.

The genes are TRBV7-9 and TRBJ1-1, with D unresolved. The ends were cut back, 1 base at V and 6 bases at J, with 12 bases in the middle. There are 14 residues in the CDR3. Germline V lookup: CDR1 SEHNR, CDR2 FQNEAQ (reference sequence). The CDR3 sequence is CASSLERAMSEAFF. CDR3 sequence (DNA): TGTGCCAGCAGCTTAGAGAGGGCGATGTCTGAAGCTTTCTTT.